These 30 T cell receptor beta chains came from one sample sequenced in a study of blood T cell repertoires in COVID-19. Only in-frame clones appear in the TCRdb table, and some are missing; sequencing was by immunoSEQ multiplex PCR. Found here are fewer than 250,000 clones, approximately 90% of them singletons; the top ten hold around 0.7%. Input material: peripheral blood. The receptors were gathered from a man between 35 and 55 years old with acute or convalescent COVID-19.

The genes are TRBV27 and TRBJ2-6, with TRBD1 as a possible D gene (6 bases). This CDR3 contains 17 residues. Between the trimmed V and J ends, which lost 3 bases and 3 bases, there was a span of 15 bases. Germline-derived CDR1 and CDR2 are MNHEY and SMNVEV (reference sequence). The CDR3 region is CASSLVGGWRGANVLTF. CDR3 sequence (DNA): TGTGCCAGCAGTTTGGTAGGGGGTTGGCGTGGGGCCAACGTCCTGACTTTC.

V is TRBV5-1 and J is TRBJ1-4; TRBD1 matches 7 bases. The CDR3 spans 15 residues. The germline gives CDR1 SGHRS, CDR2 YFSETQ. The V gene end was trimmed by 0 bases and the J gene end by 7 bases; junction bases not matched to a gene: 6. Here the CDR3 DNA reads TGCGCCAGCAGCTTGGAGGAGGCAGGGGGTGAAAAACTGTTTTTT. This translates into CASSLEEAGGEKLFF.

The genes are TRBV5-1 and TRBJ1-1; D is undetermined. The CDR3 is 16 residues long. Between the trimmed V and J ends, which lost 0 bases and 0 bases, there was a span of 12 bases. Germline V gene lookup returns CDR1 SGHRS and CDR2 YFSETQ. CDR3 loop: CASSLVVTSMNTEAFF. CDR3 nucleotide sequence: TGCGCCAGCAGCTTGGTTGTTACTTCCATGAACACTGAAGCTTTCTTT.

The chain has TRBV6-5 and TRBJ1-2; no definite D call. Trimming stripped 6 bases from V and 6 bases from J, with 17 bases between. CDR3 length equals 14 residues. CDR1 and CDR2 (germline): MNHEY, SVGAGI. The CDR3 DNA follows: TGTGCCAGCAGACCCTGGCTCGGAGCTAATGGCTACACCTTC. The encoded protein is CASRPWLGANGYTF.

CDR3 loop: CASSSTGKGYNEQFF. Written as DNA, the CDR3 is TGTGCCAGCAGCTCGACAGGGAAGGGCTACAATGAGCAGTTCTTC. V is TRBV13 and J is TRBJ2-1; 7 nucleotides align to TRBD1. In germline, CDR1 is PRHDT, CDR2 FYEKMQ (reference sequence). Losses at the gene ends were 4 bases for V and 3 bases for J; bases not matched to a gene: 6. The CDR3 loop spans 15 amino acids.

This sequence joins TRBV7-9 and TRBJ2-7, with TRBD2 matching 8 bases. Germline trimming cut 4 bases from V and 11 bases from J; bases unmatched to any gene: 7. This CDR3 spans 12 amino acids. Germline CDR1 SEHNR, CDR2 FQNEAQ (reference sequence). The CDR3 loop is CASSSGGGWEYF. CDR3 DNA sequence: TGTGCCAGCAGCTCCGGGGGGGGCTGGGAGTACTTC.

J is TRBJ2-7 and V is TRBV11-1; TRBD2 aligns across 14 bases. The germline CDR1 and CDR2 sequences are SGHAT and FQDESV (reference sequence). The CDR3 length is 14 residues. With V trimmed by 4 bases and J by 5 bases, 1 base remained unmatched. Written as DNA, the CDR3 is TGTGCCAGCAGCTCGGGACTAGCGGGGGACGAGCAGTACTTC. Residues: CASSSGLAGDEQYF.

This clone was picked up one time. The chain recombines TRBV6-6 with TRBJ1-4; 10 bases align to TRBD1. The CDR3 runs 20 residues. From germline, CDR1 is MNHNY and CDR2 SVGAGI (reference sequence). V lost 6 bases, J lost 0 bases, and 16 bases stayed unmatched. The CDR3 protein is CASSLSYPSGQGPTNEKLFF. Written as DNA, the CDR3 is TGTGCCAGCAGCCTTAGTTACCCTTCGGGACAGGGGCCAACTAATGAAAAACTGTTTTTT.

J is TRBJ2-7 and V is TRBV29-1; 8 bases align to TRBD2. Germline CDR1 and CDR2: SQVTM and ANQGSEA. CDR3 length: 16 residues. V dropped 5 bases and J dropped 2; count of bases not matched to a gene: 14. The CDR3 is CSVTGGGSGVTYEQYF. The CDR3 DNA sequence: TGCAGCGTTACCGGCGGCGGTAGCGGGGTAACCTACGAGCAGTACTTC.

The V call is TRBV7-8, the J call TRBJ2-7; TRBD2 matches at 7 bases. V shed 1 base and J 4 bases; nucleotides not matched to a gene: 10. This CDR3 is 16 amino acids long. CDR1 and CDR2 (germline): SGHVS, FQNEAQ. The CDR3 protein is CASSLVVSPGGYEQYF. CDR3 sequence (DNA): TGTGCCAGCAGCTTAGTTGTGTCTCCCGGGGGGTACGAGCAGTACTTC.

This chain uses TRBV30 with TRBJ2-7, with D perhaps TRBD2 (5 bases). Trimming pared 1 base from V and 0 bases from J, leaving 10 bases between. CDR3 length: 14 amino acids. Germline values: CDR1 GTSNPN, CDR2 SVGIG (reference sequence). The CDR3 sequence: CAWSGARDSYEQYF. CDR3 DNA sequence: TGTGCCTGGAGTGGGGCCCGGGACTCCTACGAGCAGTACTTC.

The chain links TRBV5-6 to TRBJ1-4; D is uncertain. The CDR3 extends over 15 amino acids. The germline V gene has CDR1 SGHDT and CDR2 YYEEEE. V was clipped by 1 base and J by 5 bases, with 12 bases between them. The CDR3 bases are TGTGCCAGCAGCTTGCTCGGGTCCCGAAATGAAAAACTGTTTTTT. Protein: CASSLLGSRNEKLFF.

CDR3 amino acids: CASSDRRATEAFF. The CDR3 bases are TGCGCCAGCAGTGATCGCAGGGCCACTGAAGCTTTCTTT. The chain is built from TRBV10-1 and TRBJ1-1; TRBD1 might be the D (5 bases). Germline V lookup: CDR1 WNHNN, CDR2 SYGVQD (reference sequence). The CDR3 has 13 residues. V was clipped by 3 bases and J by 4 bases, with 9 bases between them.

This clone has a count of ten or more. The rearrangement joins TRBV19 to TRBJ1-2, with no clear D. Trimming left V 10 bases short and J 4 bases short, with 19 bases between. Germline V gene lookup returns CDR1 LNHDA and CDR2 SQIVND (reference sequence). The CDR3 loop spans 14 amino acids. The DNA for the CDR3 is TGTGCCATCCAGACTCCGGGGTTAGTCTATGGCTACACCTTC. It yields the protein CAIQTPGLVYGYTF.

The chain uses TRBV11-2 and TRBJ1-1, with TRBD1 identical over 7 bases. Germline CDR1 reads SGHAT; CDR2 reads FQNNGV. The J segment lost 5 bases and the V segment lost 5 bases, leaving 5 bases of the junction unmatched. CDR3 length equals 13 residues. Here the CDR3 reads CASSAQGHTEAFF. DNA for the CDR3: TGTGCCAGCAGCGCACAGGGGCATACTGAAGCTTTCTTT.

This clone has more than one count but fewer than ten. The gene calls are TRBV10-1 and TRBJ2-2; 8 bases align to TRBD1. The CDR3 totals 16 residues. J gave up 6 bases and V 2 bases, and 8 bases lay outside the gene matches. CDR1 is WNHNN and CDR2 is SYGVQD in the germline V gene (reference sequence). CDR3 sequence reads: CASSEPGQGGPGELFF. CDR3 nucleotide sequence: TGCGCCAGCAGTGAGCCCGGACAGGGTGGGCCCGGGGAGCTGTTTTTT.

This rearrangement joins TRBV9 to TRBJ2-3, with 9 bases fitting TRBD1. The CDR3 spans 16 residues. CDR1 and CDR2 (germline): SGDLS, YYNGEE. The V segment lost 4 bases and the J segment 2 bases; nucleotides outside the gene matches: 8. DNA of the CDR3: TGTGCCAGCAGCAGTACCGGGACAGGGATCACAGATACGCAGTATTTT. Its protein product is CASSSTGTGITDTQYF.

The CDR3 spells CASSTPTGGSEQFF. CDR3 sequence (DNA): TGTGCCAGCAGCACCCCGACAGGGGGGAGTGAGCAGTTCTTC. The chain employs TRBV21-1 and TRBJ2-1; the DNA was not compared with TRBD1, the D call given in the table. TRBV21-1 is reported as a pseudogene. The CDR3 has 14 amino acids.

V usage is TRBV19 and J usage is TRBJ2-5; D is possibly TRBD2 (7 bases). The CDR3 loop spans 15 amino acids. V was shortened by 7 bases and J by 4 bases, with 19 bases between the two germline ends. Germline V gene data show CDR1 as LNHDA and CDR2 as SQIVND (reference sequence). The CDR3 DNA reads TGTGCCAGTAAGCCCCCTCGGGGGGCTGGAGAGACCCAGTACTTC. The encoded protein is CASKPPRGAGETQYF.

DNA of the CDR3: TGTGCCAGCAGTTCGGGAGGACTGGGGGAGACCCAGTACTTC. This translates into CASSSGGLGETQYF. This rearrangement joins TRBV27 to TRBJ2-5, with 7 bases identical to TRBD2. The CDR3 length is 14 residues. After removal of 4 bases from V and 5 bases from J, the junction contained 7 bases not matched to a gene. CDR1 is MNHEY, CDR2 SMNVEV, per germline (reference sequence).

The rearrangement links TRBV28 to TRBJ2-1; TRBD2 is a possible D gene (6 bases). V was trimmed by 6 bases and J by 5 bases, leaving 14 bases between them. Germline CDR1 MDHEN, CDR2 SYDVKM. This CDR3 comprises 14 residues. CDR3 DNA sequence: TGTGCCAGCAGAGGAGGGAACAGAAACAATGAGCAGTTCTTC. Its protein is CASRGGNRNNEQFF.

The gene calls are TRBV28 and TRBJ2-1, with TRBD2 identical over 12 bases. The CDR3 is made up of 15 amino acids. Trimming removed 5 bases from V and 7 bases from J; junction bases left unmatched: 6. Germline-derived CDR1 and CDR2 are MDHEN and SYDVKM. The CDR3: CASSLTSGSVNEQFF. The CDR3 DNA is TGTGCCAGCAGTCTGACTAGCGGGAGCGTGAATGAGCAGTTCTTC.

The V call is TRBV13, the J call TRBJ2-7; 8 bases are a match to TRBD2. The CDR3 has 16 amino acids. V shed 5 bases, J shed 3 bases, and the junction held 12 bases outside the gene matches. Looked up from germline, CDR1 is PRHDT and CDR2 is FYEKMQ (reference sequence). This CDR3 reads CASSRGGPRGLYEQYF. DNA for the CDR3: TGTGCCAGCAGCCGGGGGGGGCCTCGTGGACTCTACGAGCAGTACTTC. The entire variable domain, with the rest obtained from reference TRBV13 and TRBJ2-7, is as follows: AAGVIQSPRHLIKEKRETATLKCYPIPRHDTVYWYQQGPGQDPQFLISFYEKMQSDKGSIPDRFSAQQFSDYHSELNMSSLELGDSALYFCASSRGGPRGLYEQYFGPGTRLTVT.

The rearrangement links TRBV6-5 to TRBJ1-5; the D is unclear. This CDR3 is built from 13 residues. V was cut by 5 bases and J by 6 bases, with 11 bases left in between. The germline V gene has CDR1 MNHEY and CDR2 SVGAGI. The CDR3 sequence: CASSRVDGQPQHF. The DNA of the CDR3 is TGTGCCAGCAGTCGGGTTGACGGTCAGCCCCAGCATTTT.

Only one count was recorded for this clone. The rearrangement links TRBV27 to TRBJ2-2; D might be TRBD1 (6 bases). In germline, CDR1 is MNHEY, CDR2 SMNVEV (reference sequence). Trimming pared 6 bases from V and 5 bases from J, leaving 13 bases between. CDR3 length: 14 amino acids. The DNA for the CDR3 is TGTGCCAGCAGAACAGGGTCGTGGACCGGGGAGCTGTTTTTT. Translated, it gives CASRTGSWTGELFF.

This chain uses TRBV5-4 with TRBJ2-7; 7 positions match TRBD1. CDR3 length: 15 amino acids. V gave up 3 bases and J gave up 3 bases; unmatched junction bases: 9. Germline V gene sequence: CDR1 SGHNT, CDR2 YYREEE (reference sequence). In nucleotides, the CDR3 is TGTGCCAGCAGCTCCTCTCTAGGGGGCATCTACGAGCAGTACTTC. Its translation is CASSSSLGGIYEQYF.

The chain combines TRBV7-9 with TRBJ1-2; weak D call: TRBD1 (5 bases). This CDR3 has 16 residues. Germline loops: CDR1 SEHNR, CDR2 FQNEAQ (reference sequence). V was cut by 4 bases and J by 8 bases, with 23 bases left in between. CDR3 protein: CASSSAGGRGLGGYTF. The CDR3 DNA sequence: TGTGCCAGCAGCTCCGCCGGTGGGAGGGGACTTGGAGGCTACACCTTC.

CDR3 region: CASSLTLSGSYEQYF. The DNA of the CDR3 is TGTGCCAGCAGTCTTACACTGTCCGGGTCCTACGAGCAGTACTTC. The genes are TRBV6-2 or TRBV6-3 and TRBJ2-7; D not resolved. CDR1 and CDR2 (germline): MNHEY, SVGEGT. V gave up 5 bases and J gave up 1 base, with 15 bases separating them. The CDR3 sequence is 15 residues long.

The chain carries TRBV11-3 and TRBJ2-5; 7 bases agree with TRBD1. CDR1 and CDR2 (germline): SGHNT, YENEEA. V lost 4 bases and J lost 2; bases outside the gene matches: 1. The length of the CDR3 is 13 residues. The CDR3 region is CASSSRGQETQYF. For the CDR3, the DNA is TGTGCCAGCAGCTCCAGGGGGCAAGAGACCCAGTACTTC.

The chain is built from TRBV27 and TRBJ2-5; 9 bases are a match to TRBD1. The CDR3 is 16 amino acids. The germline V gene encodes CDR1 MNHEY and CDR2 SMNVEV (reference sequence). The V gene end was trimmed by 5 bases and the J gene end by 1 base; junction bases not matched to a gene: 8. The CDR3 here is CASSTGTGPLQETQYF. The CDR3 DNA sequence: TGTGCCAGCAGTACTGGGACAGGGCCCCTCCAAGAGACCCAGTACTTC.